Each of the 8 T cell receptor beta chains below was sequenced from the same sample in a study of cytomegalovirus exposure and HLA in healthy donors. The PCR made use of 60 Vbeta and 13 Jbeta primers. The protocol was immunoSEQ multiplex PCR, while the TCRdb copy is restricted to in-frame clones and leaves out a portion. The sample has tens of thousands of clones. The sample was PBMCs. The receptors shown here come from a man aged 35 to 55 in good health and CMV-seropositive.

V and J are TRBV27 and TRBJ2-7; perhaps TRBD2 as D (6 bases). The CDR3 extends over 15 amino acids. Germline V gene data show CDR1 as MNHEY and CDR2 as SMNVEV (reference sequence). The V and J ends lost 3 bases and 3 bases respectively, with 15 bases between them. CDR3 coding DNA: TGTGCCAGCAGTTTCACACGGACTACCGGCTACGAGCAGTACTTC. As protein: CASSFTRTTGYEQYF.

The V gene is TRBV18, the J gene TRBJ2-2, with D possibly matching TRBD2 (5 bases). Germline V gene lookup returns CDR1 KGHSH and CDR2 LQKENI. V lost 2 bases and J lost 7, with 11 bases in between. CDR3 length: 14 amino acids. The CDR3: CASSPGTGSGELFF. Written as DNA, the CDR3 is TGTGCCAGCTCACCAGGCACGGGGAGCGGGGAGCTGTTTTTT.

The chain recombines TRBV6-1 with TRBJ2-1; D uncertain. The germline gives CDR1 MNHNS, CDR2 SASEGT. The length of the CDR3 is 12 residues. Trimming took 7 bases from V and 3 from J, leaving 7 bases between them. DNA of the CDR3: TGTGCCAGCAACGTCGGCTACAATGAGCAGTTCTTC. Its translation: CASNVGYNEQFF.

The chain couples TRBV2 to TRBJ2-1; 9 positions match TRBD2. Germline-derived CDR1 and CDR2 are SNHLY and FYNNEI. V dropped 2 bases and J dropped 6; count of bases not matched to a gene: 5. The CDR3 totals 15 residues. CDR3: CASSETSSGVNEQFF. CDR3 nucleotide sequence: TGTGCCAGCAGTGAAACGTCTAGCGGGGTCAATGAGCAGTTCTTC. The full variable domain, in which reference TRBV2 and TRBJ2-1 provide the parts outside the CDR3, is EPEVTQTPSHQVTQMGQEVILRCVPISNHLYFYWYRQILGQKVEFLVSFYNNEISEKSEIFDDQFSVERPDGSNFTLKIRSTKLEDSAMYFCASSETSSGVNEQFFGPGTRLTVL.

V usage is TRBV28 and J usage is TRBJ1-5; D call uncertain. CDR1 and CDR2 (germline): MDHEN, SYDVKM. V shed 7 bases and J shed 2 bases, with 9 bases lying between them. The CDR3 contains 13 residues. CDR3 in DNA: TGTGCCAGCAATTGGCAGGGCAATCAGCCCCAGCATTTT. Translation gives CASNWQGNQPQHF.

V is TRBV5-5 and J is TRBJ2-2; no definite D call. From germline, CDR1 is SGHKS and CDR2 YYEKEE (reference sequence). CDR3 length: 14 amino acids. V lost 2 bases, J lost 5 bases, and 10 bases lay in between. The CDR3 DNA reads TGTGCCAGCAGCTTCCGCCAGATAACCGGGGAGCTGTTTTTT. The encoded protein is CASSFRQITGELFF.

CDR3 amino acids: CASSLVTEMAYEQYF. The CDR3, as DNA: TGTGCCAGCAGCTTAGTAACCGAGATGGCCTACGAGCAGTACTTC. The rearrangement uses TRBV7-9 and TRBJ2-7, with D uncertain. CDR3 length: 15 residues. The V end lost 1 base, the J end lost 2 bases, and 12 bases lay between the germline ends. Germline CDR1 reads SEHNR; CDR2 reads FQNEAQ (reference sequence).

The V call is TRBV29-1, the J call TRBJ1-2; 10 bases align to TRBD1. CDR1 and CDR2 (germline): SQVTM, ANQGSEA. After removal of 6 bases from V and 6 bases from J, the junction contained 4 bases not matched to a gene. The CDR3 covers 12 residues. Written as DNA, the CDR3 is TGCAGCGTCACGGGACAGGGGAATGGCTACACCTTC. Amino acids: CSVTGQGNGYTF.